Detailed here is one T cell receptor (beta chain). CDR3 length: 16 amino acids. Germline CDR1 reads KGHDR; CDR2 reads SFDVKD. This sample was included in a study of T cells expressing NK-cell markers. About the research overall: It was from sorted CD3+CD56+NKG2C+, CD3+CD56+NKG2C- and CD3+CD56-NKG2C+ T cells that TCR beta repertoires came.

Using the 5' RACE reads, TCRdb records one entry per CDR3 protein without DNA. The specimen's table records 500,000 to 600,000 distinct CDR3 sequences. The source material was blood T cells: a sorted CD56 or NKG2C T cell subset, CD4+ or CD8+ T cells, or bulk PBMC T cells (not recorded which). This receptor was obtained from a man between 18 and 29 years old in good health. The V and J genes are TRBV24-1 and TRBJ2-2. The CDR3 loop reads CATSDLNGPNTGELFF.